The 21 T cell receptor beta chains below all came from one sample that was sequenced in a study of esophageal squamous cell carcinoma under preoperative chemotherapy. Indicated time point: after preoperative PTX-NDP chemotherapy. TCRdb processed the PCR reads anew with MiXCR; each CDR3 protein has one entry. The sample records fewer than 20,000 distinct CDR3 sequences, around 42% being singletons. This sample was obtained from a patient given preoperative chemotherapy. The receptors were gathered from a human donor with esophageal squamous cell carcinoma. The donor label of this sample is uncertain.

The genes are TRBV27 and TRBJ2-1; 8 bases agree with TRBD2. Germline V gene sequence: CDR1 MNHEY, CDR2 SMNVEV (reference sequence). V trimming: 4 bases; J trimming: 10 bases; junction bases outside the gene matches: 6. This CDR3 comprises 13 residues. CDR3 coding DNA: TGTGCCAGCAGTTCCCGTCGGGGGGGAGAGCAGTTCTTC. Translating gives CASSSRRGGEQFF.

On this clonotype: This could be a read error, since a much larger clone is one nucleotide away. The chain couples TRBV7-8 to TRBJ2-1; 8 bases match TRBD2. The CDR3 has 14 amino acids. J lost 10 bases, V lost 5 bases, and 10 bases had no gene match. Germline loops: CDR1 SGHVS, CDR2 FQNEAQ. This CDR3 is CASSLRGGPYEQFF. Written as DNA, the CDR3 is TGTGCCAGCAGCCTCCGGGGGGGTCCCTACGAGCAGTTCTTC. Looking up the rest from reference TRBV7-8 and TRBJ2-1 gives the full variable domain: GAGVSQSPRYKVAKRGQDVALRCDPISGHVSLFWYQQALGQGPEFLTYFQNEAQLDKSGLPSDRFFAERPEGSVSTLKIQRTQQEDSAVYLCASSLRGGPYEQFFGPGTRLTVL.

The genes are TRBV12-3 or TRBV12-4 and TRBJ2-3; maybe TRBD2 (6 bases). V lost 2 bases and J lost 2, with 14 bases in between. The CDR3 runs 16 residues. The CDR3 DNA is TGTGCCAGCAGTTTACAGGAGGGGAGTACCACAGATACGCAGTATTTT. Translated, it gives CASSLQEGSTTDTQYF.

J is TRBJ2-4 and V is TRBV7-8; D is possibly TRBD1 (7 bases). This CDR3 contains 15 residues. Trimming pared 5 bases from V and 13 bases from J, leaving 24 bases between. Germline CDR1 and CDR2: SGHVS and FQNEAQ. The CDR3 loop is CASSRGPGDSDTQYF. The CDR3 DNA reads TGTGCCAGCAGCCGAGGGCCGGGGGACAGCGACACGCAGTACTTC.

In DNA form, the CDR3 reads TGCGCCAGCAGTGATTCCGGGGCGGGAAGCTCCTACAATGAGCAGTTCTTC. Residues: CASSDSGAGSSYNEQFF. The V gene is TRBV10-1, the J gene TRBJ2-1, with D tentatively TRBD2 (6 bases). This CDR3 has 17 amino acids. Germline V gene sequence: CDR1 WNHNN, CDR2 SYGVQD (reference sequence). The V gene lost 3 bases and the J gene lost 0 bases, with 15 bases spanning the gap.

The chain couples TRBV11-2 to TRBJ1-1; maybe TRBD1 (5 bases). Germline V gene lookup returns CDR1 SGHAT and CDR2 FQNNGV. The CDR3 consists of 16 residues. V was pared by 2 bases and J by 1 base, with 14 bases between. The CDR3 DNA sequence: TGTGCCAGCAGCTTACGTTGGGGGTTGGCGAACACTGAAGCTTTCTTT. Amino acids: CASSLRWGLANTEAFF.

As DNA, the CDR3 is TGTGCCAGCAGCTTAGGAGCCTCAGCGGGCAAAGAGATTCAGTACTTC. Its protein product is CASSLGASAGKEIQYF. This chain joins TRBV7-2 and TRBJ2-4; possibly TRBD2 for D (6 bases). Per germline, CDR1 SGHTA and CDR2 FQGNSA. V was shortened by 1 base and J by 10 bases, with 20 bases between the two germline ends. CDR3 length: 16 residues.

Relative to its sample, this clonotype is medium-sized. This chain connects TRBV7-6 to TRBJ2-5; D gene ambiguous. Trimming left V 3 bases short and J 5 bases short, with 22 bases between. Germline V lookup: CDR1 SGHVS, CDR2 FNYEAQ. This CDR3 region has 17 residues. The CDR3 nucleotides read TGTGCCAGCAGCTTTCCGACCTGGGATCAGAGCTCGGAGACCCAGTACTTC. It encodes CASSFPTWDQSSETQYF.

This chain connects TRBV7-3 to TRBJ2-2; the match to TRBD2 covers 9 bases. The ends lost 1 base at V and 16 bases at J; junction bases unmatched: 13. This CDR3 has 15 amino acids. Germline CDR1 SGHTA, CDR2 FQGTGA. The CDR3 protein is CASSLSLAGTGKQFF. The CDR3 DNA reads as TGTGCCAGCAGCTTAAGTCTAGCGGGAACAGGTAAGCAGTTTTTT.

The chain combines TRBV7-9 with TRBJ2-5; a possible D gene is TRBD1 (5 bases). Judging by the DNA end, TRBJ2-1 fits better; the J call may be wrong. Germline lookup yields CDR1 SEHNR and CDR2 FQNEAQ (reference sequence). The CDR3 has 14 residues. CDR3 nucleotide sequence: TGTGCCAGCGGCTCGGCAGGGTGGCAAGAGACCCAGTTCTTC. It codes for CASGSAGWQETQFF.

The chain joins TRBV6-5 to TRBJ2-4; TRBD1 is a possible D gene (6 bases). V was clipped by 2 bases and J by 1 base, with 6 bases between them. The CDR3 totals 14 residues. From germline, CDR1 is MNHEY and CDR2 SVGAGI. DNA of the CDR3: TGTGCCAGCAGTTACGGGGGCGCCAAAAACATTCAGTACTTC. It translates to CASSYGGAKNIQYF.

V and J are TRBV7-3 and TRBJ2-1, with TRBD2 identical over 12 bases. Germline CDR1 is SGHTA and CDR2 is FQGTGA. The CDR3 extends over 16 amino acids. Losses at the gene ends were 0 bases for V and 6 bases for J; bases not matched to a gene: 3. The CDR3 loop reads CASSLTGTSGSNEQFF. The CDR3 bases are TGTGCCAGCAGCTTAACCGGGACTAGCGGGTCCAATGAGCAGTTCTTC.

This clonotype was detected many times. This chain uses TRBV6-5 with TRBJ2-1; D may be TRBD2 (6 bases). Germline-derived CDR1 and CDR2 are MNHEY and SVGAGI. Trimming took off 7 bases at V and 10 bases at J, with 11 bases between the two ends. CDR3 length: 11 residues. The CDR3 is CASTWGLEQFF. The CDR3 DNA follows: TGTGCCAGCACTTGGGGACTCGAGCAGTTCTTC.

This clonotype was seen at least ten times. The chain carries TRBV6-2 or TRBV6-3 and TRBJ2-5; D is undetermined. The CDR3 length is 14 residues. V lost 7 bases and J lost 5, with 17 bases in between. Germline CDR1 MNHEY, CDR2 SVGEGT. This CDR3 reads CASKAELPWETQYF. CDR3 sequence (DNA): TGTGCCAGCAAGGCAGAACTACCTTGGGAGACCCAGTACTTC.

The CDR3 region has the DNA TGTGCCAGTGCCGGGGGGTATAATTCACCCCTCCACTTT. This gives the protein CASAGGYNSPLHF. The chain has TRBV6-1 and TRBJ1-6, with a possible D match to TRBD1 (5 bases). CDR1 and CDR2 from the germline V gene are MNHNS and SASEGT. V was cut by 9 bases and J by 4 bases, with 10 bases left in between. The CDR3 contains 13 residues.

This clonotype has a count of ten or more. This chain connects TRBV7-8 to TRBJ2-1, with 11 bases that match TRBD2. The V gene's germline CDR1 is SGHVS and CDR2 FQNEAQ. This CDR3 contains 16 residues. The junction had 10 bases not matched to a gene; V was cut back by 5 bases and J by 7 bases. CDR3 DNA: TGTGCCAGCAGCCCCCTACTAGCGGGGGCAGGGAATGAGCAGTTCTTC. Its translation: CASSPLLAGAGNEQFF.

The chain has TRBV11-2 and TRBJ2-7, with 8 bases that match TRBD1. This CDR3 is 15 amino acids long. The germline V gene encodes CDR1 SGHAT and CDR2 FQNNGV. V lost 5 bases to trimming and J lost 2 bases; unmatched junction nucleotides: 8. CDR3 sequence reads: CASSAQGVPPYEQYF. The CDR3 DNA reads TGTGCCAGCAGCGCACAGGGGGTACCACCCTACGAGCAGTACTTC.

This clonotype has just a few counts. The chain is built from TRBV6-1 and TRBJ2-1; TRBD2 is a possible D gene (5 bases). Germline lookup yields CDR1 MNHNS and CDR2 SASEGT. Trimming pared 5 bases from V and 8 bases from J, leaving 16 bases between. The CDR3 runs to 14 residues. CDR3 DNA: TGTGCCAGCAGTAAACGAGCCCTCGGGGATGAGCAGTTCTTC. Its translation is CASSKRALGDEQFF.

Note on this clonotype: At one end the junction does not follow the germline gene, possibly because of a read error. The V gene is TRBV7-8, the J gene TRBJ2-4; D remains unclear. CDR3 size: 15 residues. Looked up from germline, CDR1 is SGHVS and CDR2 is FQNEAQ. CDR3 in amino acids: CASSLTLSTKDMQYF. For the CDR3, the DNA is TGTGCCAGCAGCTTAACGCTGAGTACGAAAGATATGCAGTATTTC.

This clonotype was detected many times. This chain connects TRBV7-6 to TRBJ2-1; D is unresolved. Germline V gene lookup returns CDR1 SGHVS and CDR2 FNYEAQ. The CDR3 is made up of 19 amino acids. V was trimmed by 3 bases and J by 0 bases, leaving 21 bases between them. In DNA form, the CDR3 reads TGTGCCAGCAGCTTGGTCTCTCATCAGCGTCTAACCTCCTACAATGAGCAGTTCTTC. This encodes CASSLVSHQRLTSYNEQFF.

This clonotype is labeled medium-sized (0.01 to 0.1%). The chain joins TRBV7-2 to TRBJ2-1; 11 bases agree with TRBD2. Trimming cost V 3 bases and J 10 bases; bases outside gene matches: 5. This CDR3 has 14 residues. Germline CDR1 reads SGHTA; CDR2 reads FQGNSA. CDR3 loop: CASSLTSGNYEQFF. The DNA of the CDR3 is TGTGCCAGCAGCTTGACTAGCGGGAACTACGAGCAGTTCTTC.